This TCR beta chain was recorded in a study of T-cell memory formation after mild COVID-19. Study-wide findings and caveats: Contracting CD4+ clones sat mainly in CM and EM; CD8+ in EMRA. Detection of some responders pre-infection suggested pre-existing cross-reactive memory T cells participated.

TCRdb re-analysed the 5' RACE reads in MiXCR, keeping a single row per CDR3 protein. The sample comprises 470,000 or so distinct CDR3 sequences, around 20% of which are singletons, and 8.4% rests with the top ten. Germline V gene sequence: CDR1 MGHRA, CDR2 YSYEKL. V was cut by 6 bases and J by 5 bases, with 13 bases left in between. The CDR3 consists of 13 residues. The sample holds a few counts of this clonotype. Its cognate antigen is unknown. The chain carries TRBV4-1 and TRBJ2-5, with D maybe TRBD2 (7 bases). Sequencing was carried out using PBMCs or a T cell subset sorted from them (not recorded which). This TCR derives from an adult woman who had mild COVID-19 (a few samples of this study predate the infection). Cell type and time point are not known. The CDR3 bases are TGCGCCAGCAGTAGGGGGGGCCGGGAGACCCAGTACTTC. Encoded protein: CASSRGGRETQYF.